This T cell receptor beta chain appears in the sequencing data of a study of blood T cell repertoires in COVID-19. Overall study: Material from acute and convalescent COVID-19 was sourced from the United States, Italy and Spain. The cDNA or gDNA used as material had been derived from T cells, B-cell-depleted T cells, or PBMCs.

The sample holds one count of this clone. The CDR3 extends over 13 amino acids. With V trimmed by 3 bases and J by 3 bases, 5 bases remained unmatched. The germline V gene has CDR1 GTSNPN and CDR2 SVGIG (reference sequence). Per the original methods: Estimation of nucleated cell counts relied on the amplification of reference gene primers. Only in-frame clones appear in the TCRdb table, and some are missing; sequencing was by immunoSEQ multiplex PCR. For V, J and clone size, that table is used; D and trimming come from the DNA. Here the sample spans more than 250,000 clones, around 83% being singletons.

The chain recombines TRBV30 with TRBJ2-7, with TRBD1 matching 7 bases. The TCR originated in a young man with active or convalescent COVID-19. Sequences were obtained from peripheral blood. CDR3 protein: CAWSLRQGYEQYF. CDR3 coding DNA: TGTGCCTGGAGCCTCCGACAGGGCTACGAGCAGTACTTC.